The rows below give T cell receptor beta chains drawn from one sample of a study of blood T cell repertoires in COVID-19. Method: immunoSEQ multiplex PCR; TCRdb's copy keeps in-frame clones and lacks some. The sample records some 60,000 clones, about four fifths being singletons. Sequencing used peripheral blood. These receptors were taken from a man older than 75 with COVID-19, enrolled during active disease. Each CDR3 is given with its conserved first and last residue. The order of the fields is D gene, J gene, clone size, V gene, CDR3 DNA, CDR3 protein. A D gene is named only where the DNA matches it firmly. Expanded clones get a size class; other rows say once, few or many, or leave the size out.

>TRBD1|TRBJ2-5|NA|TRBV20-1
TGCAGTGCTAGTCCCGACAGGGGGCAAGAGACCCAGTACTTC
CSASPDRGQETQYF
>NA|TRBJ2-2|NA|TRBV24-1
TGTGCCACCAGTGATGCCGGCGGGCTAGGGATAGTCGGGGAGCTGTTTTTT
CATSDAGGLGIVGELFF
>NA|TRBJ2-7|NA|TRBV7-9
TGTGCCAGCAGCCTTCGGAGCTACGAGCAGTACTTC
CASSLRSYEQYF
>NA|TRBJ1-5|NA|TRBV27
TGTGCCAGCACCACCCGGTGGGGCGGCAATCAGCCCCAGCATTTT
CASTTRWGGNQPQHF
>TRBD1|TRBJ1-1|few|TRBV6-2/TRBV6-3
TGTGCCAGCAGGTACCTGACAGGGGTCACTGAAGCTTTCTTT
CASRYLTGVTEAFF
>TRBD1|TRBJ1-1|NA|TRBV10-2
TGCGCCAGGTCGGACAGGAAGGGCACTGAAGCTTTCTTT
CARSDRKGTEAFF
>NA|TRBJ2-5|NA|TRBV10-3
TGTGCCATCAGTGAGCAGGCAGTGGGCCTGGAGACCCAGTACTTC
CAISEQAVGLETQYF
>TRBD1|TRBJ1-1|NA|TRBV28
TGTGCCAGCAGTACAGGACAGGGTGCTTTCTTT
CASSTGQGAFF
>NA|TRBJ2-3|NA|TRBV7-2
TGTGCCAGCAGCTTTACCTCTACGGCGGGCACAGATACGCAGTATTTT
CASSFTSTAGTDTQYF
>NA|TRBJ2-5|NA|TRBV6-5
TGTGCCAGCGCGTCCCGGCGGGAGACCCAGTACTTC
CASASRRETQYF
>TRBD1|TRBJ1-5|NA|TRBV28
TGTGCCAGCAGTAAATCGGGACAGGGTCATCAGCCCCAGCATTTT
CASSKSGQGHQPQHF
>TRBD1|TRBJ1-5|NA|TRBV19
TGTGCCAGTAGTTCCGACGACAGGGGAGAGGGTCAGCCCCAGCATTTT
CASSSDDRGEGQPQHF
>TRBD2|TRBJ2-6|NA|TRBV30
TGTGCCTGGAACATCGGGCTAGCGGGCCGCTCTGGGGCCAACGTCCTGACTTTC
CAWNIGLAGRSGANVLTF
>NA|TRBJ1-5|few|TRBV28
TGTGCCAGCAGCCCGGGGGTGAGCCAGCCCCAGCATTTT
CASSPGVSQPQHF
>NA|TRBJ2-5|NA|TRBV3-1/TRBV3-2
TGTGCCAGCACCTCGGGTTCCCAAGAGACCCAGTACTTC
CASTSGSQETQYF
>NA|TRBJ2-3|once|TRBV10-3
TGTGCCATCAGTGAGTCCGGGGATACGCAGTATTTT
CAISESGDTQYF
>NA|TRBJ2-5|NA|TRBV12-3/TRBV12-4
TGTGCCAGCGGGGGGGCGCCTCAAGAGACCCAGTACTTC
CASGGAPQETQYF
>NA|TRBJ1-2|NA|TRBV9
TGTGCCAGCAGCCCCCCGTGGGGGGATGGCTACACCTTC
CASSPPWGDGYTF
>TRBD1|TRBJ2-1|few|TRBV6-5
TGTGCCAGCAGCCAGGACAGGTCCTACAATGAGCAGTTCTTC
CASSQDRSYNEQFF
>NA|TRBJ2-1|NA|TRBV7-9
TGTGCCAGCAGCCGCGAATTCGACAGCTCAAAGGACAATGAGCAGTTCTTC
CASSREFDSSKDNEQFF
>NA|TRBJ1-2|NA|TRBV24-1
TGTGCCACCAGTGACGGGGAGGGCTATGGCTACACCTTC
CATSDGEGYGYTF
>NA|TRBJ1-1|NA|TRBV7-2
TGTGCCAGCAGGCTTGACAGAAAAAACACTGAAGCTTTCTTT
CASRLDRKNTEAFF
>TRBD2|TRBJ2-5|NA|TRBV19
TGTGCCAGTAGTATACGCGGGGGGGCAGAGACCCAGTACTTC
CASSIRGGAETQYF
>NA|TRBJ1-1|NA|TRBV6-4
TGTGCCAGCAGTGCGGAGGGGAACACTGAAGCTTTCTTT
CASSAEGNTEAFF
>NA|TRBJ1-5|once|TRBV7-2
TGTGCCAGCAGCTTAGCGCTAGGTAGCAATCAGCCCCAGCATTTT
CASSLALGSNQPQHF
>NA|TRBJ2-1|NA|TRBV11-2
TGTGCCAGCAGCCTACAGGGCTACAATGAGCAGTTCTTC
CASSLQGYNEQFF
>NA|TRBJ2-1|NA|TRBV5-1
TGCGCCAGCAGCTTGGCGCTAGTCGCATTTGGTGAGCAGTTCTTC
CASSLALVAFGEQFF